This T cell receptor beta chain was obtained from a study of OX40 agonist ivuxolimab in advanced cancers. The CDR3 is made up of 15 amino acids. With 1 base removed from V and 5 bases from J, the gap between germline ends came to 14 bases. Per the germline V gene, CDR1 is MGHRA and CDR2 is YSYEKL. As for this clone: Antigen specificity is unknown.

TCRdb's copy holds only in-frame clones and misses some; the assay was immunoSEQ multiplex PCR. The table has 90,000 or so clones, 89% seen once. The study's findings and limits: Some of the lowest clonal expansion was seen in partial responders at 0.1-3.0 mg/kg.

The chain couples TRBV4-1 to TRBJ2-5; D is uncertain. This sequence originates from an adult with an advanced solid tumor such as melanoma, head and neck, liver or kidney cancer. Specimen: CD4+ or CD8+ T cells sorted from blood, collected in a trial of the OX40 agonist ivuxolimab. The CDR3 spells CASSQGGSRSETQYF. The CDR3 DNA follows: TGCGCCAGCAGCCAAGGAGGTTCGAGGTCGGAGACCCAGTACTTC.